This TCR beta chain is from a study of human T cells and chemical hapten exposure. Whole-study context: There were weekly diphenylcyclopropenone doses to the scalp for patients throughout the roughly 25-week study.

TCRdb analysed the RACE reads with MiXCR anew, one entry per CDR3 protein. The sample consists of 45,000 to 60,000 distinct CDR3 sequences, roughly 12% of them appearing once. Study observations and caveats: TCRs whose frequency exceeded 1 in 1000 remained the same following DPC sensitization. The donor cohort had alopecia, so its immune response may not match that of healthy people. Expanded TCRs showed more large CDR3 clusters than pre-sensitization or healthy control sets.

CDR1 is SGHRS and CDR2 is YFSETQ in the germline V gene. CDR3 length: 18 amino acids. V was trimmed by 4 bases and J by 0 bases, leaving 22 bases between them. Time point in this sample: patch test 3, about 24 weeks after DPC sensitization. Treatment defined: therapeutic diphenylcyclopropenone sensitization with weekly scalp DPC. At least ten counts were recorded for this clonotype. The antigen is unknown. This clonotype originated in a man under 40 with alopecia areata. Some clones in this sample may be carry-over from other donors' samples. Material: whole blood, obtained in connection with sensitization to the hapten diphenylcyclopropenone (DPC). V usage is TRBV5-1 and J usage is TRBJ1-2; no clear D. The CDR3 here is CASSEMVTGGGTNYGYTF. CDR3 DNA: TGCGCCAGCAGCGAGATGGTGACCGGAGGAGGTACTAACTATGGCTACACCTTC. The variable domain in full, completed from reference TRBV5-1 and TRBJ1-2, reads KAGVTQTPRYLIKTRGQQVTLSCSPISGHRSVSWYQQTPGQGLQFLFEYFSETQRNKGNFPGRFSGRQFSNSRSEMNVSTLELGDSALYLCASSEMVTGGGTNYGYTFGSGTRLTVV.